The 15 T cell receptor beta chains reported below all come from one sample, sequenced in a study of response to subunit inactivated influenza vaccine. TCRdb reprocessed the RT-PCR reads with MiXCR, giving one entry per CDR3 protein. The table lists fewer than 650,000 distinct CDR3 sequences, roughly 13% of them singletons. The sequences come from PBMCs from blood, collected 45 days after vaccination. Receptors originate from a man aged 50 to 60 who received an inactivated influenza vaccine.

The table lists this clonotype with a few counts. The chain employs TRBV29-1 and TRBJ2-4; the D gene is possibly TRBD1 (7 bases). This CDR3 is 13 amino acids long. Per germline, CDR1 SQVTM and CDR2 ANQGSEA. V shed 6 bases and J shed 9 bases, with 18 bases lying between them. The DNA for the CDR3 is TGCAGCGTCCGCGGACAGGCGGAGGGCATTCAGTACTTC. The encoded protein is CSVRGQAEGIQYF.

A single count supports this clonotype. The chain couples TRBV5-1 to TRBJ2-7; unclear D gene. Germline CDR1 reads SGHRS; CDR2 reads YFSETQ. V was shortened by 5 bases and J by 0 bases, with 15 bases between the two germline ends. The CDR3 contains 15 residues. CDR3 in DNA: TGCGCCAGCAGACCAACGGACGGAAGCTCCTACGAGCAGTACTTC. Translating gives CASRPTDGSSYEQYF.

This clonotype was detected a few times. This sequence joins TRBV25-1 and TRBJ2-7, with 10 nucleotides matching TRBD2. The J segment lost 3 bases and the V segment lost 3 bases, leaving 8 bases of the junction unmatched. The CDR3 contains 16 residues. Per the germline V gene, CDR1 is MGHDK and CDR2 is SYGVNS. DNA of the CDR3: TGTGCCAGCAGTGACCAAGCGGGAGGGGGGAACTACGAGCAGTACTTC. It specifies CASSDQAGGGNYEQYF.

This clonotype was seen more than once but under ten times. The chain couples TRBV12-3 or TRBV12-4 to TRBJ1-2, with D uncertain. CDR3 length: 13 amino acids. With 8 bases removed from V and 4 bases from J, the gap between germline ends came to 14 bases. CDR3 nucleotides: TGTGCCAGCGCAAGTACTGCTTTCTATGGCTACACCTTC. This translates into CASASTAFYGYTF.

This chain joins TRBV7-2 and TRBJ2-1; D is unresolved. The germline V and J ends were trimmed by 5 bases and 4 bases, with 9 bases remaining between them. The CDR3 has 13 amino acids. Germline V gene data show CDR1 as SGHTA and CDR2 as FQGNSA. Here the CDR3 reads CASSITEYNEQFF. In DNA form, the CDR3 reads TGTGCCAGCAGCATTACAGAGTACAATGAGCAGTTCTTC.

The gene calls are TRBV7-9 and TRBJ2-3, with no clear D. The CDR3 runs to 13 residues. Per germline, CDR1 SEHNR and CDR2 FQNEAQ (reference sequence). Between the trimmed V and J ends, which lost 2 bases and 6 bases, there was a span of 9 bases. The CDR3 is CASSLISSDTQYF. In DNA form, the CDR3 reads TGTGCCAGCAGCTTAATCTCGTCGGATACGCAGTATTTT.

This clonotype was recorded a few times. The chain uses TRBV6-5 and TRBJ2-3, with D perhaps TRBD2 (6 bases). Germline CDR1 is MNHEY and CDR2 is SVGAGI. The ends were cut back, 5 bases at V and 4 bases at J, with 16 bases in the middle. The CDR3 consists of 15 residues. DNA for the CDR3: TGTGCCAGCAGTAACGGGGGTATACTAGCAGATACGCAGTATTTT. It codes for CASSNGGILADTQYF.

This clonotype has a count of ten or more. The rearrangement links TRBV28 to TRBJ2-1; D perhaps matches TRBD2 (5 bases). In germline, CDR1 is MDHEN, CDR2 SYDVKM. V was clipped by 5 bases and J by 10 bases, with 15 bases between them. CDR3 length: 13 residues. The CDR3 sequence: CASSTGLIPEQFF. The CDR3, as DNA: TGTGCCAGCAGTACCGGACTGATCCCCGAGCAGTTCTTC.

This clonotype was counted many times. V gene TRBV12-3 or TRBV12-4 combines with J gene TRBJ2-3; no clear D. V was shortened by 8 bases and J by 2 bases, with 11 bases between the two germline ends. The CDR3 spans 13 residues. In nucleotides, the CDR3 is TGTGCCAGCTCACCATCCGCCACAGATACGCAGTATTTT. Translating it yields CASSPSATDTQYF.

This clonotype has just a few counts. The chain joins TRBV6-1 to TRBJ1-4; D uncertain. From germline, CDR1 is MNHNS and CDR2 SASEGT. The CDR3 extends over 13 amino acids. The V end lost 5 bases, the J end lost 4 bases, and 8 bases lay between the germline ends. The CDR3: CASSRNNNEKLFF. CDR3 in DNA: TGTGCCAGCAGTCGGAACAATAATGAAAAACTGTTTTTT.

This clonotype came up many times. V and J are TRBV20-1 and TRBJ2-1, with TRBD2 matching 8 bases. V lost 7 bases and J lost 0; bases outside the gene matches: 5. CDR3 length: 14 residues. The germline V gene encodes CDR1 DFQATT and CDR2 SNEGSKA (reference sequence). The DNA for the CDR3 is TGCAGTGGACTCAGCGGGAGCTCCTACAATGAGCAGTTCTTC. The encoded protein is CSGLSGSSYNEQFF.

There are a few counts of this clonotype. The V gene is TRBV5-6, the J gene TRBJ2-3; 10 nucleotides line up with TRBD2. CDR3 length: 15 residues. Germline values: CDR1 SGHDT, CDR2 YYEEEE. The V segment lost 6 bases and the J segment 3 bases; nucleotides outside the gene matches: 7. The CDR3 reads CASTVSGRSTDTQYF. The DNA of the CDR3 is TGTGCCAGCACCGTTAGCGGGAGGAGTACAGATACGCAGTATTTT.

This clonotype showed up just a few times. The chain carries TRBV5-1 and TRBJ1-1, with D unclear. This CDR3 spans 13 amino acids. Trimming pared 4 bases from V and 8 bases from J, leaving 15 bases between. CDR1 and CDR2 (germline): SGHRS, YFSETQ. The CDR3 DNA is TGCGCCAGCAGCCCCGAGGGCGCCTCCGAAGCTTTCTTT. Translating it yields CASSPEGASEAFF.

This clonotype showed up just a few times. The chain links TRBV6-2 or TRBV6-3 to TRBJ2-1; D possibly corresponds to TRBD1 (5 bases). The CDR3 sequence is 17 residues long. From germline, CDR1 is MNHEY and CDR2 SVGEGT. The V gene lost 8 bases and the J gene lost 0 bases, with 20 bases spanning the gap. The CDR3 DNA reads TGTGCCAGCGGATTCCAGCAGGGTTCCAGCTCCTACAATGAGCAGTTCTTC. Translating gives CASGFQQGSSSYNEQFF.

This clonotype has a handful of counts. This chain uses TRBV20-1 with TRBJ2-1; D uncertain. Per germline, CDR1 DFQATT and CDR2 SNEGSKA (reference sequence). V was pared by 3 bases and J by 7 bases, with 7 bases between. CDR3 size: 11 residues. CDR3 amino acids: CSARIWNEQFF. DNA of the CDR3: TGCAGTGCTAGGATTTGGAATGAGCAGTTCTTC.